This T cell receptor beta chain was sequenced during a study of blood T cell repertoires in COVID-19 (TCRdb year 2020). For the wider study: Collaborator samples came from the United States, Italy and Spain and covered acute and convalescent phases of COVID-19. Subjects who had been exposed to COVID-19, were actively infected with it, or had recovered from it provided the deeply sampled blood TCRbeta repertoires that made up the dataset. The prospective study material was composed of cDNA or gDNA derived from T cells, B-cell-depleted T cells, or PBMCs. Samples came from the ongoing ImmuneRACE study (first 160 participants) plus 1,254 subjects from 6 global collaborators. A freely available public database, intended as a resource for researchers studying the immune response to SARS-CoV-2, is where the repertoires were released. Nearly every sample came with metadata listing a de-identified subject ID, COVID-19 status, age in years and sex. Where available, HLA class I and class II types were obtained from metadata supplied by the sample provider rather than from assay-based typing. General study outcomes and caveats: How much clinical and demographic metadata was included differed by source and by participant, and the metadata was provided uncurated.

Participants in the prospective study were enrolled through a virtual design, were aged about 18 to 89 years, and lived in roughly 25 United States geographic areas. In the prospective study, participants were assigned to cohorts based on the clinical history participants reported in a screening survey and a study questionnaire. In the prospective study, whole blood, serum and a nasopharyngeal or oropharyngeal swab were collected from each participant by mobile phlebotomists. Additional blood draws and questionnaires over an approximately 2-month period could optionally be provided by prospective study participants. Blood samples from the prospective study were shipped frozen or at room temperature prior to DNA extraction. Based on the germline V gene, the CDR1 and CDR2 sequences are KGHSH and LQKENI. Measured from the cysteine to the phenylalanine, the CDR3 is 14 residues long. Only CDR3 DNA is held: 42 bases, read in frame from base 1. V and J lose 2 bases and 4 bases, and a span of 9 bases separates them.

On this clone itself: Its antigen is unknown. One base away there is no much larger clone; base qualities are not given.

TCRbeta CDR3 regions were amplified from genomic DNA by means of the immunoSEQ Assay, a bias-controlled multiplex PCR. On the authors' methods: Within the assay, amplification of reference gene primers was used to estimate how many nucleated cells each sample contained. Sequence reads were collapsed and filtered to measure the absolute abundance of every unique TCRbeta CDR3 rearrangement. For each sample, productive Simpson clonality was calculated as the square root of Simpson's diversity index across productive rearrangements. TCRdb took over this immuneACCESS table, retaining in-frame rearrangements with V and J assigned. Such tables are incomplete; in checked studies, under half of the missing clones stem from an unresolved V gene, and the remainder is unexplained. V, J and clone size reflect that table, while D and trimming were determined from the DNA. The sample profile shows approximately 210,000 clones; 80% to 85% of them were found once. About 9.8% of the sample lies in the top ten.

The receptor was isolated from a woman in her forties or fifties with acute COVID-19. Sequencing was carried out using PBMCs or T cells enriched from blood (not recorded which). This sequence uses TRBV18 and TRBJ2-1, with a weak D call of TRBD2 (6 bases match). CDR3 protein: CASSPRLAYNEQFF. DNA sequence: TGTGCCAGCTCACCAAGGCTAGCGTACAATGAGCAGTTCTTC.